This TCR beta chain was sequenced for a study of immune cell composition in non-small cell lung cancer. Profiled with immunoSEQ multiplex PCR; TCRdb holds only in-frame clones, not every one. The sample contains 2,000 to 2,500 clones, around 67% of which appear only once. In its sample, this clone is hyperexpanded (1% or more). V lost 0 bases to trimming and J lost 3 bases, with 13 bases between them. CDR1 is SGDLS and CDR2 is YYNGEE in the germline V gene. The CDR3 runs to 15 residues. These data were also reused for a study on CD4 T cells in lung cancer.

Sequenced: lung tumor tissue. The chain carries TRBV9 and TRBJ2-7, with D perhaps matching TRBD1 (6 bases). This receptor was obtained from a human donor with non-small cell lung cancer. The CDR3, as DNA: TGTGCCAGCAGCGTAGCCGACGGACAGATCTACGAGCAGTACTTC. This translates into CASSVADGQIYEQYF.